This T cell receptor beta chain was obtained from a study of shared clonotypes between healthy human individuals. The table lists this clone with a few counts. The antigen is not known. Between the trimmed V and J ends, which lost 4 bases and 3 bases, there was a span of 10 bases. Germline CDR1 reads SGDLS; CDR2 reads YYNGEE. The CDR3 spans 13 residues. TCRdb's table, derived via immunoSEQ multiplex PCR, lists solely in-frame clones and lacks some. In the table there are some 1 million clones, about 76% of which are singletons. Findings of the study overall: Non-shared clonotypes had lower generation probabilities than clonotypes shared by all four sorted-subset donors.

This chain uses TRBV9 with TRBJ1-1, with TRBD1 as a possible D gene (5 bases). This TCR was sampled from a young man in good health. The sample comprised memory CD4+ T cells sorted from blood. Subset described: CD45RA-negative fraction. CDR3 region: CASSHSRDTEAFF. Here the CDR3 DNA reads TGTGCCAGCAGCCACTCCAGGGACACTGAAGCTTTCTTT.